One sample yielded the 9 T cell receptor beta chains listed below, sequenced in a study of shared clonotypes between healthy human individuals. Profiling relied on immunoSEQ multiplex PCR, and the TCRdb table lists in-frame clones only, not all of them. The sample consists of under 1,100,000 clones, around 74% of them appearing once. Sequencing was carried out using memory CD4+ T cells sorted from blood. Sample subset: CD45RA-negative fraction. Receptor source: a man in his late teens or twenties in good health.

The chain joins TRBV2 to TRBJ1-6; possibly TRBD1 for D (6 bases). The length of the CDR3 is 13 residues. The germline V gene encodes CDR1 SNHLY and CDR2 FYNNEI. V lost 3 bases and J 11 bases, leaving 11 bases between the germline ends. CDR3 in amino acids: CASSEDSRPPLHF. The CDR3 nucleotides are TGTGCCAGCAGTGAGGACAGCCGACCACCCCTCCACTTT.

The chain couples TRBV5-1 to TRBJ2-3; 13 positions agree with TRBD2. V dropped 4 bases and J dropped 7; count of bases not matched to a gene: 12. CDR3 length: 17 residues. The germline gives CDR1 SGHRS, CDR2 YFSETQ. The CDR3 nucleotides are TGCGCCAGCAGCCCCAGCCGGACTAGCGGGGGCCCAAATACGCAGTATTTT. Translating gives CASSPSRTSGGPNTQYF. Filled out from reference TRBV5-1 and TRBJ2-3, the complete variable domain reads KAGVTQTPRYLIKTRGQQVTLSCSPISGHRSVSWYQQTPGQGLQFLFEYFSETQRNKGNFPGRFSGRQFSNSRSEMNVSTLELGDSALYLCASSPSRTSGGPNTQYFGPGTRLTVL.

This clone was picked up a small number of times. The chain has TRBV10-3 and TRBJ1-5; D call uncertain. The V gene lost 4 bases and the J gene lost 5 bases, with 6 bases spanning the gap. The CDR3 has 12 residues. Germline CDR1 reads ENHRY; CDR2 reads SYGVKD. The CDR3 nucleotides are TGTGCCATCAGTGCTAAAGATCAGCCCCAGCATTTT. It specifies CAISAKDQPQHF.

About this clone: A read error is the likely source, as a far larger clone sits one nucleotide away. V and J are TRBV7-2 and TRBJ2-3, with D tentatively TRBD1 or TRBD2 (5 bases each). V lost 6 bases to trimming and J lost 5 bases, with 6 bases between them. Germline loops: CDR1 SGHTA, CDR2 FQGNSA. CDR3 length: 11 residues. In DNA form, the CDR3 reads TGTGCCAGCAGGAGGGGAGATACGCAGTATTTT. It yields the protein CASRRGDTQYF.

The table lists this clone with a count of one. J is TRBJ2-3 and V is TRBV18; 8 bases are shared with TRBD1. The CDR3 covers 16 residues. Trimming cost V 2 bases and J 3 bases; bases outside gene matches: 7. CDR1 and CDR2 (germline): KGHSH, LQKENI. This chain's CDR3 is CASSPLGTGGTDTQYF. The CDR3 DNA reads TGTGCCAGCTCACCATTGGGAACAGGGGGGACAGATACGCAGTATTTT.

The chain has TRBV30 and TRBJ2-7; D possibly corresponds to TRBD2 (7 bases). The CDR3 is made up of 14 amino acids. In germline, CDR1 is GTSNPN, CDR2 SVGIG (reference sequence). V gave up 0 bases and J gave up 9 bases, with 18 bases separating them. CDR3 nucleotides: TGTGCCTGGAGTGTGGGGGGGCCACCCTTAGGGCAGTACTTC. Amino acids: CAWSVGGPPLGQYF.

The chain joins TRBV2 to TRBJ2-2; 14 bases are a match to TRBD2. CDR3 length: 16 amino acids. Germline V gene sequence: CDR1 SNHLY, CDR2 FYNNEI. The junction had 8 bases not matched to a gene; V was cut back by 9 bases and J by 5 bases. This CDR3 is CASGLAGGRRTGELFF. The CDR3, as DNA: TGTGCCAGTGGACTAGCGGGGGGCCGGAGAACCGGGGAGCTGTTTTTT.

J is TRBJ2-5 and V is TRBV12-5; 7 positions match TRBD2. The J call may not be correct, given that the DNA end is closer to TRBJ2-7. Germline V CDR1 and CDR2: LGHNT, FRNRAP. This CDR3 has 12 residues. This CDR3 reads CASGGGSYEQYF. The DNA for the CDR3 is TGTGCTAGTGGTGGCGGGAGTTACGAGCAGTACTTC.

This clone was recorded only once. The gene calls are TRBV11-2 and TRBJ2-1; D unclear. Germline values: CDR1 SGHAT, CDR2 FQNNGV. This CDR3 contains 13 residues. Trimming removed 1 base at V and 7 bases at J, with 8 bases between. The CDR3 is CASSLAIRNEQFF. CDR3 sequence (DNA): TGTGCCAGCAGCTTAGCTATACGTAATGAGCAGTTCTTC.